The present T cell receptor beta chain was sequenced within a study of CD8+ T cells in alopecia areata. Sequencing templates came from extracted RNA that was reverse transcribed into cDNA. Assay used: immunoSEQ multiplex PCR; TCRdb lists only in-frame clones, some missing. The table records some 110,000 clones, around 61% of them present only once. CDR1 is SGHRS and CDR2 is YFSETQ in the germline V gene. With 4 bases removed from V and 3 bases from J, the gap between germline ends came to 14 bases. CDR3 length: 15 amino acids. The source material was CD4+ T cells sorted from blood. This TCR derives from a human donor in good health. The V gene is TRBV5-1, the J gene TRBJ2-1, with D perhaps matching TRBD2 (6 bases). CDR3 DNA: TGCGCCAGCAGCCTCGATAGCGGAGTCTACAATGAGCAGTTCTTC. Translating gives CASSLDSGVYNEQFF.